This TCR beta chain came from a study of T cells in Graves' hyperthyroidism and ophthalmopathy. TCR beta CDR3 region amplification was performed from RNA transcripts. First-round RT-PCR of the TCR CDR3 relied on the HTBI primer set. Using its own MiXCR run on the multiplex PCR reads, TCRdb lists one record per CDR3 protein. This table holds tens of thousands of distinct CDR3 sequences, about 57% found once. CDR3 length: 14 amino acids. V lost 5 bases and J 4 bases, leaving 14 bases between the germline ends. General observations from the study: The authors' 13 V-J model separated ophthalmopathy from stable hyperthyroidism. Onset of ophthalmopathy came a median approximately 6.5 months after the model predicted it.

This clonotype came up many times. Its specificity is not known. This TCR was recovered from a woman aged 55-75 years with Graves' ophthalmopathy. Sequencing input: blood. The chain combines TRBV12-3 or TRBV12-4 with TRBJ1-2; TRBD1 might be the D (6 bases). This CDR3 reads CASSQQGVSYGYTF. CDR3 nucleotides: TGTGCCAGCAGTCAACAGGGAGTGAGCTATGGCTACACCTTC.